This T cell receptor beta chain appears in the sequencing data of a study of siplizumab effects on memory and regulatory T cells. CDR1 is LGHNA, CDR2 YSLEER, per germline. CDR3 length: 15 amino acids. V lost 5 bases, J lost 7 bases, and 12 bases stayed unmatched. The protocol was immunoSEQ multiplex PCR, while the TCRdb copy is restricted to in-frame clones and leaves out a portion. The sample includes 50,000 to 70,000 clones, roughly 96% seen only once; the top ten take roughly 0.097%. The chain employs TRBV4-3 and TRBJ2-7; 9 positions match TRBD2. The sequence derives from a human donor in good health. The material sequenced was naive CD8+ T cells sorted from blood. The CDR3 region has the DNA TGCGCCAGCAGCAAGGGACTAGCCACGGTACCGGAGCAGTACTTC. Its translation is CASSKGLATVPEQYF.